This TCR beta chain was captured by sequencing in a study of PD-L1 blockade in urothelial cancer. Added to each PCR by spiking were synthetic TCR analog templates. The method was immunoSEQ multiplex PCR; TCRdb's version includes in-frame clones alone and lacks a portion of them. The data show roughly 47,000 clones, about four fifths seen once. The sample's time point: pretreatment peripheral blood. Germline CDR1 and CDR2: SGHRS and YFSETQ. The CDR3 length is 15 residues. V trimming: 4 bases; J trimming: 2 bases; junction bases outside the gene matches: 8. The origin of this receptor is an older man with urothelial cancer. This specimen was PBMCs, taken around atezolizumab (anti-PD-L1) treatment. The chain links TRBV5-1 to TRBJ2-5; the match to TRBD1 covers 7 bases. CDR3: CASSRNPGQQETQYF. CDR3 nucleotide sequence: TGCGCCAGCAGCAGAAACCCGGGACAGCAAGAGACCCAGTACTTC.